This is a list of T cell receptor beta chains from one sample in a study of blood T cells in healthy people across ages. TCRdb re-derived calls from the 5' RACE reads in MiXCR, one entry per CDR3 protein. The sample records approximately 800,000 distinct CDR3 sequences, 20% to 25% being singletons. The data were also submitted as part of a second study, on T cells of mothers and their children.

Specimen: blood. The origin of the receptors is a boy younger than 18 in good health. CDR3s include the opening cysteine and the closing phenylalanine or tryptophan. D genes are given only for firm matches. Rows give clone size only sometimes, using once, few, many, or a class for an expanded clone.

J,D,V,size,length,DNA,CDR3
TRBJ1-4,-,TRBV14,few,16,TGTGCCAGCAGCCCACGGCGGGCCCCCGAAGGGGAAAAACTGTTTTTT,CASSPRRAPEGEKLFF
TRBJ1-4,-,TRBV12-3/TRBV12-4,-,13,TGTGCCAGCAGCTTGGAGGCTAATGAAAAACTGTTTTTT,CASSLEANEKLFF
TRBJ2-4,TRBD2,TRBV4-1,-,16,TGCGCCAGCAGCCAAGGGCAGCGGGGGGCCCAAAACATTCAGTACTTC,CASSQGQRGAQNIQYF
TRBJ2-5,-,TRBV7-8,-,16,TGTGCCAGCAGCTTAGCGGAGAGGGGCGACCAAGAGACCCAGTACTTC,CASSLAERGDQETQYF
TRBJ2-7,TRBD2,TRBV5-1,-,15,TGCGCCAGCAGCCCGAGACTAGCGGGAGTGGACGAGCAGTACTTC,CASSPRLAGVDEQYF
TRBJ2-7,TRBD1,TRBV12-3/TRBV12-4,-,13,TGTGCCAGCATGTTATCGACAGGGTACGAGCAGTACTTC,CASMLSTGYEQYF
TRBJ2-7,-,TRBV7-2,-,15,TGTGCCAGCAGCTTAGTAGCGGAAAACTCCTACGAGCAGTACTTC,CASSLVAENSYEQYF
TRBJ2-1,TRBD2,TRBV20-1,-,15,TGCAGTGCTCAACTAGCGACTAGCTCCTACAATGAGCAGTTCTTC,CSAQLATSSYNEQFF
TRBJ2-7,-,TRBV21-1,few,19,TGTGCCAGCAGGAACTCCGGGACTAGCGGCCCCTCTGCCTACTACGAGCAGTACTTC,CASRNSGTSGPSAYYEQYF
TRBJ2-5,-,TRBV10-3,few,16,TGTGCCATCAGTGAGTCGGTATTTGCAGAGCAAGAGACCCAGTACTTC,CAISESVFAEQETQYF
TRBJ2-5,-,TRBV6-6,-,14,TGTGCCAGCAGTTACTCGGCCAGGCAAGAGACCCAGTACTTC,CASSYSARQETQYF
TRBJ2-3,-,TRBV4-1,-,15,TGCGCCAGCAGCCAAGTACTAGGGGGCACAGATACGCAGTATTTT,CASSQVLGGTDTQYF
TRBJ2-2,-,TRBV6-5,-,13,TGTGCCAGCAGTTTGACAGACACCGGGGAGCTGTTTTTT,CASSLTDTGELFF
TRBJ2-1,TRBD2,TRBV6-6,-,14,TGTGCCAGCAGTTACATGGTAGCGGGGAATGAGCAGTTCTTC,CASSYMVAGNEQFF
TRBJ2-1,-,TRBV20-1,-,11,TGCAGTGCTAGATTCCGGCATGAGCAGTTCTTC,CSARFRHEQFF